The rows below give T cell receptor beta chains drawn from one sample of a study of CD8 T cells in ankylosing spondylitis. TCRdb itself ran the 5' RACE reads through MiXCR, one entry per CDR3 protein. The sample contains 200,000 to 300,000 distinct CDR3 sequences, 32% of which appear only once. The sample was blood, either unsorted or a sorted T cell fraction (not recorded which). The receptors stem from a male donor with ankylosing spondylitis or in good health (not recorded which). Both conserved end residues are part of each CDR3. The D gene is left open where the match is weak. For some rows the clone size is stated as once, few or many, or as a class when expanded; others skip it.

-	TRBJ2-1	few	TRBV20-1	CSARGGDASSYNEQFF	TGCAGTGCTAGAGGGGGGGACGCCAGCTCCTACAATGAGCAGTTCTTC
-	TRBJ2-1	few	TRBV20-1	CSGPGTVGEQFF	TGCAGTGGGCCGGGGACTGTCGGGGAGCAGTTCTTC
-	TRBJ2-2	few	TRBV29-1	CSVSPGERNTGELFF	TGCAGCGTGTCCCCAGGGGAACGGAACACCGGGGAGCTGTTTTTT
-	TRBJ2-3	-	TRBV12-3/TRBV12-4	CASSFILEYTDTQYF	TGTGCCAGCAGTTTCATACTAGAGTACACAGATACGCAGTATTTT
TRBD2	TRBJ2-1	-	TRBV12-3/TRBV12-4	CASSSTSGGARNEQFF	TGTGCCAGCAGTTCAACTAGCGGGGGGGCCAGGAATGAGCAGTTCTTC
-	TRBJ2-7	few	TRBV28	CASSLDVYEQYF	TGTGCCAGCAGTTTAGACGTGTACGAGCAGTACTTC
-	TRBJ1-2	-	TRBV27	CASSFATNYGYTF	TGTGCCAGCAGTTTTGCTACCAACTATGGCTACACCTTC
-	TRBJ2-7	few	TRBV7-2	CASSLATGLTYEQYF	TGTGCCAGCAGCTTAGCGACAGGATTAACCTACGAGCAGTACTTC
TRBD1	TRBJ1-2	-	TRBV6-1	CASSAQGAGYGYTF	TGTGCCAGCAGTGCACAGGGGGCAGGGTATGGCTACACCTTC
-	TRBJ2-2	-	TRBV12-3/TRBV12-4	CASLITQGWAGELFF	TGTGCCAGCCTAATTACGCAGGGATGGGCCGGGGAGCTGTTTTTT
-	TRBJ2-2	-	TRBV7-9	CASSLALDTGELFF	TGTGCCAGCAGCTTAGCGCTGGACACCGGGGAGCTGTTTTTT
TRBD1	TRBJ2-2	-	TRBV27	CASSSWTGWNTGELFF	TGTGCCAGCAGTTCTTGGACAGGTTGGAACACCGGGGAGCTGTTTTTT
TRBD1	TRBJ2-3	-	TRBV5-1	CASSYPQGADTQYF	TGCGCCAGCAGCTATCCGCAGGGGGCGGACACGCAGTATTTT
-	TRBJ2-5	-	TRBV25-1	CASRSTPQETQYF	TGTGCCAGCAGATCTACCCCCCAAGAGACCCAGTACTTC
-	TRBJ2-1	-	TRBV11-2	CASSFSTRNEQFF	TGTGCCAGCAGCTTCTCGACTCGAAATGAGCAGTTCTTC
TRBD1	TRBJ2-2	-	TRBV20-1	CSARPRTGANTGELFF	TGCAGTGCTCGCCCCCGGACAGGGGCTAACACCGGGGAGCTGTTTTTT
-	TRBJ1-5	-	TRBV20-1	CSARGGPDQPQHF	TGCAGTGCTAGGGGGGGGCCGGATCAGCCCCAGCATTTT
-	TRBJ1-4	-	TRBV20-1	CSARRGNEKLFF	TGCAGTGCTAGACGGGGTAACGAAAAACTGTTTTTT
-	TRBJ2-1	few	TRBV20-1	CSARDPSYNEQFF	TGCAGTGCTAGAGACCCATCCTACAATGAGCAGTTCTTC
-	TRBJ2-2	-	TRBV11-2	CASSLYPQNTGELFF	TGTGCCAGCAGCTTATATCCACAGAACACCGGGGAGCTGTTTTTT
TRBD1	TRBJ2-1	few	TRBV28	CASIRTGYNEQFF	TGTGCCAGCATACGGACAGGTTACAATGAGCAGTTCTTC
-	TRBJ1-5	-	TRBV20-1	CSACNPPEQPQHF	TGCAGTGCTTGTAACCCCCCCGAGCAGCCCCAGCATTTT
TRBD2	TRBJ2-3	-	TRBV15	CATSRDHLGTSGDDTQYF	TGTGCCACCAGCAGAGATCATCTTGGGACTAGCGGGGATGATACGCAGTATTTT
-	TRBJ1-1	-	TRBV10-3	CAISESIGVMNTEAFF	TGTGCCATCAGTGAGTCGATCGGGGTTATGAACACTGAAGCTTTCTTT
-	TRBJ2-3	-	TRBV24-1	CATSGAQASTDTQYF	TGTGCCACCAGTGGGGCACAGGCCAGCACAGATACGCAGTATTTT
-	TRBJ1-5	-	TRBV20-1	CSAQGRGQPQHF	TGCAGTGCTCAGGGAAGAGGCCAGCCCCAGCATTTT
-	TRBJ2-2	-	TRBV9	CASSVIGQTGELFF	TGTGCCAGCAGCGTAATCGGACAGACCGGGGAGCTGTTTTTT
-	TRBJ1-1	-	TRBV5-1	CASSLVFRGAGNTEAFF	TGCGCCAGCAGCTTGGTATTTCGCGGGGCGGGGAACACTGAAGCTTTCTTT
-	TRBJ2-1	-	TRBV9	CASSATKGRQSYNEQFF	TGTGCCAGCAGCGCGACTAAGGGACGACAGTCCTACAATGAGCAGTTCTTC
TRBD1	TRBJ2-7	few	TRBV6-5	CASSYGEGTGMYEQYF	TGTGCCAGCAGTTACGGTGAGGGGACAGGGATGTACGAGCAGTACTTC
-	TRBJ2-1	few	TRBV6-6	CASRRHQDNEQFF	TGTGCCAGCAGGCGGCACCAGGACAATGAGCAGTTCTTC
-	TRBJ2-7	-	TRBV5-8	CASSLGRGVSYEQYF	TGTGCCAGCAGCTTGGGCAGGGGGGTGAGCTACGAGCAGTACTTC
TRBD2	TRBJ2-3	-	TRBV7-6	CASSSPGLAGGYDTQYF	TGTGCCAGCAGCTCGCCGGGACTAGCGGGGGGATACGATACGCAGTATTTT
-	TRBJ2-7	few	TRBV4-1	CASSQDYARANYEQYF	TGCGCCAGCAGCCAAGATTATGCCAGGGCGAACTACGAGCAGTACTTC
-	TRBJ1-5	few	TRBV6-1	CASRKDLSNQPQHF	TGTGCCAGCAGAAAGGACCTGAGCAATCAGCCCCAGCATTTT
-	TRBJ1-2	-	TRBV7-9	CASSITVQYGYTF	TGTGCCAGCAGCATCACGGTTCAGTATGGCTACACCTTC
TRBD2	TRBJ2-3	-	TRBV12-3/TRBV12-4	CASSSERGQTDTQYF	TGTGCCAGCAGTTCTGAGCGGGGTCAGACAGATACGCAGTATTTT
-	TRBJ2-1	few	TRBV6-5	CASSYWGTNYNEQFF	TGTGCCAGCAGTTATTGGGGGACAAACTACAATGAGCAGTTCTTC
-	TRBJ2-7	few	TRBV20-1	CSAPSAASYEQYF	TGCAGTGCTCCCTCGGCAGCCTCCTACGAGCAGTACTTC
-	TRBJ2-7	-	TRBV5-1	CASSPDGWPERQYF	TGCGCCAGCAGCCCGGACGGGTGGCCAGAACGGCAGTACTTC
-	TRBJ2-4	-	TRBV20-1	CSAPQTVKLAKNIQYF	TGCAGTGCTCCTCAGACAGTAAAGCTAGCCAAAAACATTCAGTACTTC
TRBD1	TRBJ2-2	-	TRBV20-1	CSAPSLTGVTGELFF	TGCAGTGCTCCGTCCCTTACAGGGGTCACCGGGGAGCTGTTTTTT
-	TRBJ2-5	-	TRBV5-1	CASSLEGSQETQYF	TGCGCCAGCAGCTTGGAGGGCTCGCAAGAGACCCAGTACTTC
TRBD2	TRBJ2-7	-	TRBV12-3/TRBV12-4	CASSLMRGGLVEQYF	TGTGCCAGCAGTTTAATGCGGGGGGGCCTCGTCGAGCAGTACTTC
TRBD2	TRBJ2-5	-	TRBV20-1	CSARVITGTSGGRETQYF	TGCAGTGCTAGAGTGATCACCGGGACTAGCGGGGGTCGAGAGACCCAGTACTTC
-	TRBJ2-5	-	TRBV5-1	CASSLVPNQETQYF	TGCGCCAGCAGCTTGGTTCCAAACCAAGAGACCCAGTACTTC
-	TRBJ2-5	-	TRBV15	CATSRVVGRETQYF	TGTGCCACCAGCAGAGTGGTAGGGAGGGAGACCCAGTACTTC
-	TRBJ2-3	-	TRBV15	CATSRDTGGGTQYF	TGTGCCACCAGCAGAGATACAGGTGGGGGTACGCAGTATTTT
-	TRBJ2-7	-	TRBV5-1	CASSLFLGPLSYEQYF	TGCGCCAGCAGCTTGTTTCTCGGGCCCCTCTCCTACGAGCAGTACTTC
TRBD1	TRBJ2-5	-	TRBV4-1	CASSPSGQGNLETQYF	TGCGCCAGCAGCCCCTCGGGACAGGGAAACTTGGAGACCCAGTACTTC
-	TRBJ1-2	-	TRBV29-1	CSVDDTGASYGYTF	TGCAGCGTTGATGATACCGGGGCTTCCTATGGCTACACCTTC
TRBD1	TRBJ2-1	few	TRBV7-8	CASSRKPLGQGADEQFF	TGTGCCAGCAGCCGTAAACCCCTGGGACAGGGGGCCGATGAGCAGTTCTTC